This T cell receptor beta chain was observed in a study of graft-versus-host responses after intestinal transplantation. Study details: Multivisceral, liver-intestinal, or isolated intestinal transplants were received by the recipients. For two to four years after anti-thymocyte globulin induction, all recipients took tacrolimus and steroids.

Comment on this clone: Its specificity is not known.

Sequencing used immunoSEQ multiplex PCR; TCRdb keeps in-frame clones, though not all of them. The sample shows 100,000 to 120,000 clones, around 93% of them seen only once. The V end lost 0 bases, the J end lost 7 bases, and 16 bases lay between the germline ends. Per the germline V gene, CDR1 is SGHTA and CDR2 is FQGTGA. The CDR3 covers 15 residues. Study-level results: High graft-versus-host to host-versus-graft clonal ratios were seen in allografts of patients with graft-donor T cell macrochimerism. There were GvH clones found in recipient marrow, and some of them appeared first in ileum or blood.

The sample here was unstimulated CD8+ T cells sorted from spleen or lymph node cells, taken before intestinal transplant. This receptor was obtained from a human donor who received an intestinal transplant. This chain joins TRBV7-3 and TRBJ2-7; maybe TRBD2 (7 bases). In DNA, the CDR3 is TGTGCCAGCAGCTTAACGGGGGGGGCCTCGGGGGAGCAGTACTTC. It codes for CASSLTGGASGEQYF.